A selection of T cell receptor beta chains follows, all from one sample in a study of control samples from healthy donors and cancer patients. The data were produced by immunoSEQ multiplex PCR, yet TCRdb's version contains in-frame clones alone and is incomplete. This sample has roughly 170,000 clones, with about 91% found just once. The sample taken for sequencing was blood. The receptors shown here come from a woman in her 30s in good health. CDR3s include the opening cysteine and the closing phenylalanine or tryptophan. The D gene is left open where the match is weak. A row's size may be missing; if present it is once, few, many or a size class.

CDR3 DNA: TGTGCCAGCAGTACACAGGGTGGGGCCTACAATGAGCAGTTCTTC; CDR3 protein: CASSTQGGAYNEQFF; clone size: -; D gene: -; J gene: TRBJ2-1; V gene: TRBV6-2/TRBV6-3
CDR3 DNA: TGTGCCAGTAGGAGGTCTAGCGGGGGTTACAATGAGCAGTTCTTC; CDR3 protein: CASRRSSGGYNEQFF; clone size: -; D gene: TRBD2; J gene: TRBJ2-1; V gene: TRBV19
CDR3 DNA: TGTGCCAGCAGCCAAGATGTAGGGGCAGGCAATCAGCCCCAGCATTTT; CDR3 protein: CASSQDVGAGNQPQHF; clone size: -; D gene: -; J gene: TRBJ1-5; V gene: TRBV4-2
CDR3 DNA: TGTGCCTGGTCCGGGGGGTATGGGGAAAAACTGTTTTTT; CDR3 protein: CAWSGGYGEKLFF; clone size: -; D gene: -; J gene: TRBJ1-4; V gene: TRBV30
CDR3 DNA: TGTGCCAGCAGTGAAGGACAGGGGCAAGATACGCAGTATTTT; CDR3 protein: CASSEGQGQDTQYF; clone size: -; D gene: TRBD1; J gene: TRBJ2-3; V gene: TRBV6-1
CDR3 DNA: TGTGCCAGCAGCCGGACCTTCTCCCTGGCCCAAGAGACCCAGTACTTC; CDR3 protein: CASSRTFSLAQETQYF; clone size: -; D gene: -; J gene: TRBJ2-5; V gene: TRBV4-2
CDR3 DNA: TGCGCCAGCAGTCAATCGGACAGGGGAAGCAATCAGCCCCAGCATTTT; CDR3 protein: CASSQSDRGSNQPQHF; clone size: -; D gene: TRBD1; J gene: TRBJ1-5; V gene: TRBV23-1
CDR3 DNA: TGTGCCAGCAGCTTGGACAGATCCTACGAGCAGTACTTC; CDR3 protein: CASSLDRSYEQYF; clone size: -; D gene: -; J gene: TRBJ2-7; V gene: TRBV7-2
CDR3 DNA: TGTGCCAGCAGCCGCTGGGGGGATAACTATGGCTACACCTTC; CDR3 protein: CASSRWGDNYGYTF; clone size: -; D gene: -; J gene: TRBJ1-2; V gene: TRBV27
CDR3 DNA: TGTGCCAGCAGCTTAGCGCGTGGACTAGCGGGAGGGGCGGAGCAGTACTTC; CDR3 protein: CASSLARGLAGGAEQYF; clone size: -; D gene: TRBD2; J gene: TRBJ2-7; V gene: TRBV7-9
CDR3 DNA: TGTGCCAGCAGCTTGACAGGGATGTCGCCCTACGAGCAGTACTTC; CDR3 protein: CASSLTGMSPYEQYF; clone size: -; D gene: TRBD1; J gene: TRBJ2-7; V gene: TRBV6-2/TRBV6-3
CDR3 DNA: TGTGCCAGCAGTATTCTTCCGGGACAGGGAGGTGAAAAACTGTTTTTT; CDR3 protein: CASSILPGQGGEKLFF; clone size: once; D gene: TRBD1; J gene: TRBJ1-4; V gene: TRBV2
CDR3 DNA: TGTGCCAGCAGCTTGGGGGCCTCTGGGGCCAACGTCCTGACTTTC; CDR3 protein: CASSLGASGANVLTF; clone size: -; D gene: -; J gene: TRBJ2-6; V gene: TRBV5-4
CDR3 DNA: TGTGCCAGCAGCTCGGTGAACACTGAAGCTTTCTTT; CDR3 protein: CASSSVNTEAFF; clone size: few; D gene: -; J gene: TRBJ1-1; V gene: TRBV28
CDR3 DNA: TGCGCCAGCAGCTTGGAGCCCTCCCAACGAGCTTTCTTT; CDR3 protein: CASSLEPSQRAFF; clone size: -; D gene: -; J gene: TRBJ1-1; V gene: TRBV5-1
CDR3 DNA: TGTGCCAGCAGTTACACACAGGGCGAGACCCAGTACTTC; CDR3 protein: CASSYTQGETQYF; clone size: -; D gene: -; J gene: TRBJ2-5; V gene: TRBV6-2/TRBV6-3
CDR3 DNA: TGTGCCAGCAGCCAGGACCGCGGGACAGCTCAAGAGACCCAGTACTTC; CDR3 protein: CASSQDRGTAQETQYF; clone size: -; D gene: -; J gene: TRBJ2-5; V gene: TRBV3-1/TRBV3-2
CDR3 DNA: TGTGCCAGCAGCGTAGGGCTAGCGGGAGGGAGCACAGATACGCAGTATTTT; CDR3 protein: CASSVGLAGGSTDTQYF; clone size: -; D gene: TRBD2; J gene: TRBJ2-3; V gene: TRBV9
CDR3 DNA: TGTGCCAGTAGTATAACCCCACTAGCGGGAGGTTCGGAGCAGTTCTTC; CDR3 protein: CASSITPLAGGSEQFF; clone size: -; D gene: TRBD2; J gene: TRBJ2-1; V gene: TRBV19
CDR3 DNA: TGTGCCAGCCTTAGGGAGGTCGGCACTGAAGCTTTCTTT; CDR3 protein: CASLREVGTEAFF; clone size: few; D gene: -; J gene: TRBJ1-1; V gene: TRBV27
CDR3 DNA: TGTGCCAGCAGTTTAGCGGGGAAAGGCTACACCTTC; CDR3 protein: CASSLAGKGYTF; clone size: -; D gene: -; J gene: TRBJ1-2; V gene: TRBV28
CDR3 DNA: TGTGCCAGCAGCTTGAATTGGGACAATGAGCAGTTCTTC; CDR3 protein: CASSLNWDNEQFF; clone size: -; D gene: -; J gene: TRBJ2-1; V gene: TRBV2
CDR3 DNA: TGCGCCAGCAGCCAGCCCCGAGCCACCTCTGGAAACACCATATATTTT; CDR3 protein: CASSQPRATSGNTIYF; clone size: -; D gene: -; J gene: TRBJ1-3; V gene: TRBV4-1
CDR3 DNA: TGTGCCAGCAGCCCCAGGGCGAACACTGAAGCTTTCTTT; CDR3 protein: CASSPRANTEAFF; clone size: -; D gene: -; J gene: TRBJ1-1; V gene: TRBV7-9
CDR3 DNA: TGTGCCAGCAGCGTAGGTTCAGGGGGCAGCTATGGCTACACCTTC; CDR3 protein: CASSVGSGGSYGYTF; clone size: -; D gene: TRBD1; J gene: TRBJ1-2; V gene: TRBV9
CDR3 DNA: TGTGCCAGCAGTTTCCGAAACACTGAAGCTTTCTTT; CDR3 protein: CASSFRNTEAFF; clone size: -; D gene: -; J gene: TRBJ1-1; V gene: TRBV28
CDR3 DNA: TGTGCCAGTGAGCATGGTATGTTGGGTGCGCACACTGAAGCTTTCTTT; CDR3 protein: CASEHGMLGAHTEAFF; clone size: -; D gene: -; J gene: TRBJ1-1; V gene: TRBV2
CDR3 DNA: TGTGCCAGCAGCTTACAAGCGGGGGCAAGGACAGATACGCAGTATTTT; CDR3 protein: CASSLQAGARTDTQYF; clone size: -; D gene: TRBD2; J gene: TRBJ2-3; V gene: TRBV11-1
CDR3 DNA: TGTGCCAGCAGCATTACCGGGACAGGGTCCTACGAGCAGTACTTC; CDR3 protein: CASSITGTGSYEQYF; clone size: -; D gene: TRBD1; J gene: TRBJ2-7; V gene: TRBV7-9
CDR3 DNA: TGTGCCAGCAGCGTAGCAAGAGAGCAGTTCTTC; CDR3 protein: CASSVAREQFF; clone size: once; D gene: -; J gene: TRBJ2-1; V gene: TRBV13
CDR3 DNA: TGTGCCAGCAGCACTCTAGCGGGGGGACGGCGAGCAGATACGCAGTATTTT; CDR3 protein: CASSTLAGGRRADTQYF; clone size: -; D gene: TRBD2; J gene: TRBJ2-3; V gene: TRBV3-1/TRBV3-2
CDR3 DNA: TGTGCCAGCTCACCGGGATTGACTGAAAAACTGTTTTTT; CDR3 protein: CASSPGLTEKLFF; clone size: -; D gene: -; J gene: TRBJ1-4; V gene: TRBV18
CDR3 DNA: TGTGCCAGCAGCTTAGGGGTAGCCAACACCGGGGAGCTGTTTTTT; CDR3 protein: CASSLGVANTGELFF; clone size: few; D gene: -; J gene: TRBJ2-2; V gene: TRBV7-9